A single sample is the source of the 32 T cell receptor beta chains below, sequenced in a study of blood T cells in healthy people across ages. The second PCR ran roughly 7 to 12 cycles with a sample-barcoded 5' primer and J-beta primers. A single record per CDR3 protein comes from TCRdb applying MiXCR to the 5' RACE reads. The data show over 1.5 million distinct CDR3 sequences, around half seen once. Sequencing was carried out using blood. These receptor sequences come from a woman between 35 and 50 years old in good health.

The CDR3 loop reads CASRPWDEKLFF. DNA for the CDR3: TGTGCCAGCAGACCCTGGGATGAAAAACTGTTTTTT. V usage is TRBV2 and J usage is TRBJ1-4; D unresolved. The germline V gene encodes CDR1 SNHLY and CDR2 FYNNEI. This CDR3 region has 12 residues. V was cut by 6 bases and J by 6 bases, with 8 bases left in between.

V gene TRBV6-2 or TRBV6-3 combines with J gene TRBJ2-1; D uncertain. CDR3 length: 12 residues. The germline gives CDR1 MNHEY, CDR2 SVGEGT. V was clipped by 2 bases and J by 8 bases, with 7 bases between them. CDR3 sequence: CASSYPSDEQFF. The CDR3 DNA sequence: TGTGCCAGCAGTTACCCCTCGGATGAGCAGTTCTTC.

The chain has TRBV18 and TRBJ1-2, with TRBD1 matching 7 bases. The CDR3 loop spans 15 amino acids. From germline, CDR1 is KGHSH and CDR2 LQKENI. With V trimmed by 6 bases and J by 3 bases, 10 bases remained unmatched. Here the CDR3 reads CASSRGQTNYYGYTF. DNA for the CDR3: TGTGCCAGCTCCCGGGGACAGACCAACTACTATGGCTACACCTTC.

The sample holds a few counts of this clonotype. The V and J genes are TRBV11-2 and TRBJ1-2; D is undetermined. V was cut by 3 bases and J by 3 bases, with 14 bases left in between. The V gene's germline CDR1 is SGHAT and CDR2 FQNNGV. The CDR3 consists of 15 residues. The CDR3 sequence: CASSFLTDIYYGYTF. CDR3 DNA: TGTGCCAGCAGCTTTCTCACCGATATTTACTATGGCTACACCTTC.

The CDR3 here is CASSYSGPRNEQFF. DNA for the CDR3: TGTGCCAGCAGTTACTCCGGACCAAGGAATGAGCAGTTCTTC. The rearrangement joins TRBV6-2 or TRBV6-3 to TRBJ2-1; D is uncertain. V was shortened by 0 bases and J by 7 bases, with 10 bases between the two germline ends. The germline gives CDR1 MNHEY, CDR2 SVGEGT. This CDR3 comprises 14 residues.

The genes are TRBV27 and TRBJ2-1, with D maybe TRBD1 (5 bases). The germline CDR1 and CDR2 sequences are MNHEY and SMNVEV (reference sequence). This CDR3 is 14 amino acids long. Trimming removed 6 bases at V and 0 bases at J, with 9 bases between. Here the CDR3 DNA reads TGTGCCAGCAGCAGGGCTTACTCCTACAATGAGCAGTTCTTC. Translating it yields CASSRAYSYNEQFF.

There are a few counts of this clonotype. The gene calls are TRBV7-2 and TRBJ2-4; TRBD1 matches 10 bases. Looked up from germline, CDR1 is SGHTA and CDR2 is FQGNSA. This CDR3 is 15 amino acids long. Trimming at V came to 5 bases and at J to 13 bases, leaving 14 bases not matched to a gene. The CDR3 DNA follows: TGTGCCAGCAGCAACACCGGGACAGGGGTTGGTGAGCAGTACTTC. Its protein is CASSNTGTGVGEQYF.

A few counts support this clonotype. The chain has TRBV15 and TRBJ2-1; the match to TRBD2 covers 11 bases. The junction had 10 bases not matched to a gene; V was cut back by 4 bases and J by 8 bases. This CDR3 has 16 residues. Germline V gene data show CDR1 as LNHNV and CDR2 as YYDKDF (reference sequence). The CDR3 DNA reads as TGTGCCACCAGCACATCCGGGACTAGCGGTTTCGATGAGCAGTTCTTC. Protein product: CATSTSGTSGFDEQFF.

The chain carries TRBV7-2 and TRBJ2-5; D perhaps matches TRBD1 (5 bases). This CDR3 is 15 amino acids long. V lost 5 bases to trimming and J lost 11 bases, with 24 bases between them. Germline V gives CDR1 SGHTA, CDR2 FQGNSA. The CDR3 nucleotides are TGTGCCAGCAGCCAGCCAGGGTCTAGGGGTAATGAGCAGTACTTC. It is translated as CASSQPGSRGNEQYF.

The chain links TRBV12-3 or TRBV12-4 to TRBJ1-5; D is ambiguous. CDR3 size: 16 residues. The V end lost 1 base, the J end lost 0 bases, and 10 bases lay between the germline ends. CDR3 loop: CASSLEAHYSNQPQHF. The CDR3 DNA reads TGTGCCAGCAGTTTAGAGGCACACTATAGCAATCAGCCCCAGCATTTT.

The J gene is TRBJ1-2, the V gene TRBV6-6; the D is unclear. The CDR3 length is 13 residues. The V end lost 10 bases, the J end lost 3 bases, and 15 bases lay between the germline ends. The germline V gene has CDR1 MNHNY and CDR2 SVGAGI (reference sequence). CDR3 in DNA: TGTGCCAATGCAGCTACCTATGACTATGGCTACACCTTC. Translation: CANAATYDYGYTF.

V is TRBV6-2 or TRBV6-3 and J is TRBJ1-5; maybe TRBD1 (5 bases). The germline CDR1 and CDR2 sequences are MNHEY and SVGEGT. Trimming took off 0 bases at V and 4 bases at J, with 13 bases between the two ends. There are 16 residues in the CDR3. The chain's CDR3 is CASSYSWTHGNQPQHF. CDR3 sequence (DNA): TGTGCCAGCAGTTACTCGTGGACACATGGAAATCAGCCCCAGCATTTT.

J is TRBJ2-5 and V is TRBV20-1; 16 bases agree with TRBD2. From germline, CDR1 is DFQATT and CDR2 SNEGSKA (reference sequence). V was pared by 0 bases and J by 4 bases, with 8 bases of the junction left unmatched. The CDR3 extends over 18 amino acids. CDR3 sequence reads: CSARDGGLAGGPLETQYF. The DNA for the CDR3 is TGCAGTGCTAGAGATGGGGGACTAGCGGGGGGGCCGTTAGAGACCCAGTACTTC.

The gene calls are TRBV6-5 and TRBJ2-5; 7 positions match TRBD2. The closer fit of TRBJ2-7 to the DNA end suggests the J call may be wrong. Germline loops: CDR1 MNHEY, CDR2 SVGAGI. The CDR3 contains 13 residues. Written as DNA, the CDR3 is TGTGCCAGCAGTTATACCGGACTAGACGAGCAGTACTTC. It yields the protein CASSYTGLDEQYF.

This chain connects TRBV20-1 to TRBJ2-7; 7 nucleotides align to TRBD1. Germline V gene data show CDR1 as DFQATT and CDR2 as SNEGSKA (reference sequence). This CDR3 region has 14 residues. Trimming took 6 bases from V and 0 from J; bases not matched to a gene: 8. The CDR3 region is CSARSGQFSYEQYF. In nucleotides, the CDR3 is TGCAGTGCCCGCTCGGGACAGTTCTCCTACGAGCAGTACTTC.

The chain employs TRBV7-2 and TRBJ2-5; D is undetermined. The CDR3 runs 14 residues. Trimming removed 5 bases from V and 1 base from J, with 11 bases in between. Germline CDR1 reads SGHTA; CDR2 reads FQGNSA. DNA of the CDR3: TGTGCCAGCAGCGTGAAGGGTTTCCAAGAGACCCAGTACTTC. Its translation is CASSVKGFQETQYF.

The rearrangement uses TRBV9 and TRBJ2-3; 12 nucleotides align to TRBD2. The CDR3 sequence is 18 residues long. V lost 1 base to trimming and J lost 1 base; unmatched junction nucleotides: 7. Germline V gene data show CDR1 as SGDLS and CDR2 as YYNGEE. The CDR3 region has the DNA TGTGCCAGCAGCGTAAGTCCGCGACTAGCGGGGGGCACAGATACGCAGTATTTT. Translation gives CASSVSPRLAGGTDTQYF.

As DNA, the CDR3 is TGTGCCAGCAGCTTAACTTTCACACGGGGAGCCAAAAACATTCAGTACTTC. Translation gives CASSLTFTRGAKNIQYF. The chain links TRBV7-3 to TRBJ2-4; the D gene is possibly TRBD2 (5 bases). CDR1 SGHTA and CDR2 FQGTGA come from the germline V gene. CDR3 size: 17 residues. The germline V and J ends were trimmed by 0 bases and 0 bases, with 12 bases remaining between them.

The V gene is TRBV10-2, the J gene TRBJ1-4; 11 positions match TRBD1. Germline CDR1 and CDR2: WSHSY and SAAADI. V was pared by 4 bases and J by 8 bases, with 3 bases of the junction left unmatched. The CDR3 loop spans 14 amino acids. The CDR3 DNA is TGCGCCAGCAGTGCGAGGACAGGGGGCGAAAAACTGTTTTTT. The encoded protein is CASSARTGGEKLFF.

The chain has TRBV2 and TRBJ2-7; D may match TRBD1 or TRBD2 (5 bases each). Germline loops: CDR1 SNHLY, CDR2 FYNNEI. CDR3 length: 15 residues. V gave up 6 bases and J gave up 5 bases, with 20 bases separating them. The CDR3 sequence is CASRRAGVGTHEQYF. CDR3 nucleotide sequence: TGTGCCAGCAGGCGTGCTGGAGTGGGGACCCACGAGCAGTACTTC. The full variable domain, completed using reference TRBV2 and TRBJ2-7, is EPEVTQTPSHQVTQMGQEVILRCVPISNHLYFYWYRQILGQKVEFLVSFYNNEISEKSEIFDDQFSVERPDGSNFTLKIRSTKLEDSAMYFCASRRAGVGTHEQYFGPGTRLTVT.

As DNA, the CDR3 is TGTGCCAGTAGTATGGATGCTAGCGGGGCCCCCACAGATACGCAGTATTTT. Encoded protein: CASSMDASGAPTDTQYF. The rearrangement joins TRBV19 to TRBJ2-3, with 9 bases that match TRBD2. The germline V gene encodes CDR1 LNHDA and CDR2 SQIVND (reference sequence). J lost 2 bases, V lost 3 bases, and 9 bases had no gene match. The CDR3 consists of 17 residues.

In this sample, this clonotype turned up a few times. The J gene is TRBJ2-1, the V gene TRBV4-3; 12 bases are a match to TRBD2. Losses at the gene ends were 3 bases for V and 9 bases for J; bases not matched to a gene: 9. There are 16 residues in the CDR3. Germline V gene sequence: CDR1 LGHNA, CDR2 YSLEER. For the CDR3, the DNA is TGCGCCAGCAGCCAGCTAGCGGGGGGGCCGGCTGGTGAGCAGTTCTTC. It specifies CASSQLAGGPAGEQFF.

The rearrangement joins TRBV4-2 to TRBJ1-2, with D possibly being TRBD1 (5 bases). The CDR3 has 18 amino acids. Per the germline V gene, CDR1 is LGHNA and CDR2 is YNFKEQ. V lost 3 bases and J 1 base, leaving 21 bases between the germline ends. CDR3: CASSHVTSGQRINYGYTF. For the CDR3, the DNA is TGTGCCAGCAGCCATGTTACCTCGGGGCAGCGAATTAACTATGGCTACACCTTC.

This clonotype was counted between two and nine times. This chain links TRBV9 with TRBJ2-3, with 7 bases that match TRBD1. The CDR3 has 16 residues. Germline values: CDR1 SGDLS, CDR2 YYNGEE. The V segment lost 5 bases and the J segment 0 bases; nucleotides outside the gene matches: 9. The CDR3 loop reads CASSHPTGASTDTQYF. The DNA of the CDR3 is TGTGCCAGCAGTCACCCTACAGGGGCGAGCACAGATACGCAGTATTTT.

The rearrangement joins TRBV7-9 to TRBJ2-1; D perhaps matches TRBD1 (5 bases). From germline, CDR1 is SEHNR and CDR2 FQNEAQ (reference sequence). CDR3 length: 15 amino acids. V shed 5 bases and J shed 6 bases, with 17 bases lying between them. The CDR3 reads CASSRVGQGFNEQFF. The CDR3 DNA reads TGTGCCAGCAGCCGAGTAGGTCAGGGATTCAATGAGCAGTTCTTC.

The chain joins TRBV20-1 to TRBJ2-2; perhaps D is TRBD1 or TRBD2 (5 bases each). Germline V gives CDR1 DFQATT, CDR2 SNEGSKA (reference sequence). The CDR3 loop spans 15 amino acids. The V end lost 1 base, the J end lost 4 bases, and 13 bases lay between the germline ends. CDR3: CSARAARAGTGELFF. The DNA of the CDR3 is TGCAGTGCTAGAGCGGCCAGGGCGGGCACCGGGGAGCTGTTTTTT.

V and J are TRBV5-6 and TRBJ2-4, with D perhaps matching TRBD1 (6 bases). The closer fit of TRBJ2-7 to the DNA end suggests the J call may be wrong. Germline CDR1 reads SGHDT; CDR2 reads YYEEEE. The CDR3 is 14 amino acids. Written as DNA, the CDR3 is TGTGCCAGCAGCTTCAAGGACAGTACCTACGAGCAGTACTTC. Amino acid sequence: CASSFKDSTYEQYF.

The chain uses TRBV5-1 and TRBJ2-3; D uncertain. V was shortened by 2 bases and J by 7 bases, with 5 bases between the two germline ends. The length of the CDR3 is 11 residues. Germline values: CDR1 SGHRS, CDR2 YFSETQ. In nucleotides, the CDR3 is TGCGCCAGCAGCTTCCTATATACGCAGTATTTT. Protein sequence: CASSFLYTQYF.

This clonotype was found once. This chain joins TRBV9 and TRBJ2-7; D is unresolved. The V gene's germline CDR1 is SGDLS and CDR2 YYNGEE. V was trimmed by 0 bases and J by 0 bases, leaving 13 bases between them. The CDR3 loop spans 16 amino acids. CDR3 sequence reads: CASSVGVLVGSYEQYF. The CDR3 DNA follows: TGTGCCAGCAGCGTAGGGGTACTGGTCGGCTCCTACGAGCAGTACTTC.

The chain carries TRBV7-3 and TRBJ2-3; 7 bases are shared with TRBD1. The germline CDR1 and CDR2 sequences are SGHTA and FQGTGA. The V segment lost 1 base and the J segment 4 bases; nucleotides outside the gene matches: 5. The CDR3 consists of 15 residues. The CDR3 is CASSLSGRGSDTQYF. The CDR3 coding sequence is TGTGCCAGCAGCTTAAGCGGCAGGGGGTCAGATACGCAGTATTTT.

This clonotype has only a few counts. The chain uses TRBV6-1 and TRBJ2-5, with D unclear. The end of the DNA aligns better with TRBJ2-7, so the J call may be wrong. This CDR3 comprises 15 residues. Germline V gives CDR1 MNHNS, CDR2 SASEGT. The CDR3 sequence: CASSEDAETLYEQYF. The CDR3 coding sequence is TGTGCCAGCAGTGAAGATGCCGAAACCTTATACGAGCAGTACTTC.

This clonotype was observed at least ten times. CDR3 sequence reads: CSVEGQGAGGYTF. The CDR3 region has the DNA TGCAGCGTTGAAGGACAGGGGGCGGGGGGCTACACCTTC. V gene TRBV29-1 combines with J gene TRBJ1-2; TRBD1 aligns across 10 bases. The J segment lost 8 bases and the V segment lost 1 base, leaving 4 bases of the junction unmatched. Germline CDR1 is SQVTM and CDR2 is ANQGSEA. The CDR3 totals 13 residues.